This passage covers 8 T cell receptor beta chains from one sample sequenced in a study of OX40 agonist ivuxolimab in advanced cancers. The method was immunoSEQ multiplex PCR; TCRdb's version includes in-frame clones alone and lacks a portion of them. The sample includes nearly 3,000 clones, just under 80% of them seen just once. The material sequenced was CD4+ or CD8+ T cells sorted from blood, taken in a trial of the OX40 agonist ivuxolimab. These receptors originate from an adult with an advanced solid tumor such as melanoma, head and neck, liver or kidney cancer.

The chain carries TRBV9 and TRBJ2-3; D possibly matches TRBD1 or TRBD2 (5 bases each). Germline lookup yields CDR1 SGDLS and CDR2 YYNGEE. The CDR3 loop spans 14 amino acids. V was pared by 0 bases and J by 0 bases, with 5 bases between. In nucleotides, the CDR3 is TGTGCCAGCAGCGTAGGGGACAGCACAGATACGCAGTATTTT. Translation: CASSVGDSTDTQYF.

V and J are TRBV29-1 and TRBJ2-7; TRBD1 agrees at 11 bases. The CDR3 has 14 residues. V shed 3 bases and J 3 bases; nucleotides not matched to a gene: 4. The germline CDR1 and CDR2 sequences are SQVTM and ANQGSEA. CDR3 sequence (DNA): TGCAGCGTTGAGCCCGGGACAGGGGGCTACGAGCAGTACTTC. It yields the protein CSVEPGTGGYEQYF.

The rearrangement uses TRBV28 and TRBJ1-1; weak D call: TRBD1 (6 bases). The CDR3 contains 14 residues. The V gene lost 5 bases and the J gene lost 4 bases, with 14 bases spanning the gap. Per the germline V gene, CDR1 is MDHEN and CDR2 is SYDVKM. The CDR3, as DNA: TGTGCCAGCAGTAGAGGACAGCCGACCACTGAAGCTTTCTTT. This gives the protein CASSRGQPTTEAFF.

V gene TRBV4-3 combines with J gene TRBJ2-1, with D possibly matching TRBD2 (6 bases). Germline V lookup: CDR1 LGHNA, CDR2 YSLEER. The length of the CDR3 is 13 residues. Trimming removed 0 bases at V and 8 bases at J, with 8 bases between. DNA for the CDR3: TGCGCCAGCAGCCAAGAGAGGGACTATGAGCAGTTCTTC. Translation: CASSQERDYEQFF.

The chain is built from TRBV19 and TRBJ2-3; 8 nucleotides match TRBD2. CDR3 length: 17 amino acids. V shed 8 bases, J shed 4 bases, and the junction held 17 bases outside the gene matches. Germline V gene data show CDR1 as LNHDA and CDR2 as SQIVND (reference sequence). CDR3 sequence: CASEPFGNSGVADTQYF. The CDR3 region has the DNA TGTGCCAGTGAACCGTTTGGGAATAGCGGGGTGGCAGATACGCAGTATTTT.

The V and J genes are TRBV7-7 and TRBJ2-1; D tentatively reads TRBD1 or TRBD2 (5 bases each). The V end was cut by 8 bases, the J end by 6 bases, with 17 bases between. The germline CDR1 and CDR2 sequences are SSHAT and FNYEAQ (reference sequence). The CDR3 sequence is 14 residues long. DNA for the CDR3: TGTGCCAGCGGCCCGGGACCAGAGGGCAATGAGCAGTTCTTC. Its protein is CASGPGPEGNEQFF.

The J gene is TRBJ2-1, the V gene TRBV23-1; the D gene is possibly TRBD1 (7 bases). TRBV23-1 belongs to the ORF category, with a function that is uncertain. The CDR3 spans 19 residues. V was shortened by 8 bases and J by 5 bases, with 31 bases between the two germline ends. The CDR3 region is CASGNRGPAVAAVHNEQFF. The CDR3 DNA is TGCGCCAGCGGTAACAGGGGCCCCGCGGTAGCGGCGGTGCACAATGAGCAGTTCTTC.

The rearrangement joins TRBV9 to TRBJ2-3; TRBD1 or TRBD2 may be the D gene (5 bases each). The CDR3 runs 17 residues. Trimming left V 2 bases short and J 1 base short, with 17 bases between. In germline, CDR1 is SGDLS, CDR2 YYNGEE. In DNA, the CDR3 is TGTGCCAGCAGCGTGGGAGTCGATCAGGGCCGCACAGATACGCAGTATTTT. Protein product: CASSVGVDQGRTDTQYF.